This TCR beta chain was sequenced for a study of shared clonotypes between healthy human individuals. General study findings and limits: Naive subsets generally had larger estimated richness than memory subsets. Lower generation probabilities were found for non-shared clonotypes than for those shared by all four donors.

Libraries were prepared by immunoSEQ multiplex PCR; TCRdb keeps only in-frame clonotypes and omits some of them. The sample has 2.3 million or so clones, approximately 95% seen once. Concerning this clone itself: Antigen specificity is unknown.

Sequences were obtained from naive CD4+ T cells from PBMCs. The subset: CD45RA+ positively selected. This clonotype was obtained from a man in his late teens or twenties in good health. Some clones in this sample may be carry-over from other donors' samples.

The chain's CDR3 is CATSRVSDTQYF. DNA of the CDR3: TGTGCCACCAGCAGGGTCTCAGATACGCAGTATTTT. This chain uses TRBV15 with TRBJ2-3, with unresolved D. Germline V gene data show CDR1 as LNHNV and CDR2 as YYDKDF (reference sequence). V gave up 3 bases and J gave up 4 bases, with 5 bases separating them. CDR3 length: 12 residues.